Shown below are 5 T cell receptor beta chains from a single sample sequenced in a study of CD8+ T cells in alopecia areata. Extraction and reverse transcription of RNA yielded cDNA as the sequencing template. Method: immunoSEQ multiplex PCR; TCRdb's copy keeps in-frame clones and lacks some. The data hold approximately 200,000 clones, with 55% to 70% observed a single time. Treatment given: oral pan-JAK inhibitor, 5-10 mg twice daily. The sequences come from CD4+ T cells sorted from blood, collected at week 24, from a patient treated with tofacitinib. These receptors came from a human donor with alopecia areata.

This chain connects TRBV7-6 to TRBJ2-1; D remains unclear. Per the germline V gene, CDR1 is SGHVS and CDR2 is FNYEAQ. The CDR3 length is 11 residues. V was clipped by 4 bases and J by 9 bases, with 7 bases between them. Written as DNA, the CDR3 is TGTGCCAGCAGCTCCCGGACTGAGCAGTTCTTC. The encoded protein is CASSSRTEQFF.

The chain has TRBV4-1 and TRBJ2-7; TRBD1 agrees at 9 bases. Per germline, CDR1 MGHRA and CDR2 YSYEKL. V lost 4 bases to trimming and J lost 2 bases; unmatched junction nucleotides: 3. This CDR3 comprises 14 residues. The CDR3 DNA follows: TGCGCCAGCAGCCTCGGGACAGGGACCTACGAGCAGTACTTC. It yields the protein CASSLGTGTYEQYF.

The V gene is TRBV7-2, the J gene TRBJ1-2; 8 bases fit TRBD1. The CDR3 sequence is 13 residues long. Unmatched junction bases numbered 7, after V lost 5 bases and J lost 8 bases. Per germline, CDR1 SGHTA and CDR2 FQGNSA. CDR3 loop: CASSPQPGGGYTF. For the CDR3, the DNA is TGTGCCAGCAGCCCGCAGCCAGGGGGCGGCTACACCTTC.

The chain employs TRBV5-6 and TRBJ2-4; tentatively, D is TRBD2 (6 bases). The CDR3 spans 13 residues. Germline V gene sequence: CDR1 SGHDT, CDR2 YYEEEE. V lost 7 bases and J 5 bases, leaving 13 bases between the germline ends. The CDR3 region is CASWDFVQNIQYF. The DNA for the CDR3 is TGTGCCAGCTGGGACTTCGTGCAAAACATTCAGTACTTC.

There are a few counts of this clone. The CDR3 DNA reads TGTGCCAGCAGCTTAGGGGCTTGGGACCCTATGACCTTC. Its translation: CASSLGAWDPMTF. The chain recombines TRBV7-2 with TRBJ1-2; a weak D match, TRBD1 (5 bases). This CDR3 spans 13 amino acids. V lost 1 base to trimming and J lost 14 bases, with 17 bases between them. Per the germline V gene, CDR1 is SGHTA and CDR2 is FQGNSA.